Each of the 3 T cell receptor beta chains below was sequenced from the same sample in a study of cytomegalovirus exposure and HLA in healthy donors. The PCR made use of 60 Vbeta and 13 Jbeta primers. Generated by immunoSEQ multiplex PCR, the TCRdb table keeps only in-frame clones and is missing some. The sample holds some 160,000 clones, roughly 68% seen once. Sequenced sample: PBMCs. The receptors originated from a man between 60 and 75 years old in good health and CMV-seronegative.

The CDR3 DNA follows: TGTGCCAGTAGTACCGCCCAGCGGGAAGGGGAGACCCAGTACTTC. As protein: CASSTAQREGETQYF. The gene calls are TRBV19 and TRBJ2-5; 7 bases are shared with TRBD2. Germline V gene sequence: CDR1 LNHDA, CDR2 SQIVND (reference sequence). CDR3 length equals 15 residues. Losses at the gene ends were 4 bases for V and 5 bases for J; bases not matched to a gene: 10.

This clone was picked up a small number of times. The chain couples TRBV9 to TRBJ2-5; 13 nucleotides agree with TRBD2. Looked up from germline, CDR1 is SGDLS and CDR2 is YYNGEE. The trim removed 4 bases at V and 0 bases at J, leaving 3 bases unmatched. The CDR3 contains 16 residues. The CDR3 nucleotides read TGTGCCAGCAGCACGGGACTAGCGGGACACCAAGAGACCCAGTACTTC. Translation gives CASSTGLAGHQETQYF. Variable domain in full (rest from reference TRBV9 and TRBJ2-5): DSGVTQTPKHLITATGQRVTLRCSPRSGDLSVYWYQQSLDQGLQFLIQYYNGEERAKGNILERFSAQQFPDLHSELNLSSLELGDSALYFCASSTGLAGHQETQYFGPGTRLLVL.

Points on this clone: The same CDR3 also results from other DNA sequences found in this sample. The chain carries TRBV6-1 and TRBJ2-3, with 8 bases fitting TRBD1. Germline V CDR1 and CDR2: MNHNS, SASEGT. This CDR3 comprises 16 residues. Losses at the gene ends were 4 bases for V and 0 bases for J; bases not matched to a gene: 6. The chain's CDR3 is CASSVGTGISTDTQYF. The CDR3, as DNA: TGTGCCAGCAGTGTAGGGACAGGCATTAGCACAGATACGCAGTATTTT.